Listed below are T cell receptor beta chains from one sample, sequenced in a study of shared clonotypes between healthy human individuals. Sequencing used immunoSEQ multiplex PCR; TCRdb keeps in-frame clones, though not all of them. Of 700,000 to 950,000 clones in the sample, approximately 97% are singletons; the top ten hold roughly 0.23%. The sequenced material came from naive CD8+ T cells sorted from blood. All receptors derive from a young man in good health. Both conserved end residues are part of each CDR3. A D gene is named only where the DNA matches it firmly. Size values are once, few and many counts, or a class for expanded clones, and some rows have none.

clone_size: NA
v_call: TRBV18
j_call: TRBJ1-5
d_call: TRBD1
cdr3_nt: TGTGCCAGCTCAGGAACAGGGGACCATCAGCCCCAGCATTTT
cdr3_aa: CASSGTGDHQPQHF

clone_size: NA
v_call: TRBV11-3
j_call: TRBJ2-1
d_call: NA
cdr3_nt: TGTGCCAGCAGCCCCCCCCGCTCCGGATACAATGAGCAGTTCTTC
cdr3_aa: CASSPPRSGYNEQFF

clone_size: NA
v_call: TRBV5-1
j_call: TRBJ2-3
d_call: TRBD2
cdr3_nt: TGCGCCAGCAGCCGCGGGACTAGCGGTTTCACAGATACGCAGTATTTT
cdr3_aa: CASSRGTSGFTDTQYF

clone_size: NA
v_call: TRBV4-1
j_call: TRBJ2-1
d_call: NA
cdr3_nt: TGCGCCAGCAGCCAAAGTCCCTACTCCTACAATGAGCAGTTCTTC
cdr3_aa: CASSQSPYSYNEQFF

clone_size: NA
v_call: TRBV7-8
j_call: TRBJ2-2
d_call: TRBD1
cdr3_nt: TGTGCCAGCAGCTTAGCAGGGACAGTAAACACCGGGGAGCTGTTTTTT
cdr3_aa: CASSLAGTVNTGELFF

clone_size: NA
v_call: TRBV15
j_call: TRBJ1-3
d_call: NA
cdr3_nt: TGTGCCACCAGCAGGAACCAGGCCGGAAACACCATATATTTT
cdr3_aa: CATSRNQAGNTIYF

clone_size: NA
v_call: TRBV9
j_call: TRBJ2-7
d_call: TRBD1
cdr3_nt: TGTGCCAGCAGCGATGATGGACAGGGTGAGGACGAGCAGTACTTC
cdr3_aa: CASSDDGQGEDEQYF

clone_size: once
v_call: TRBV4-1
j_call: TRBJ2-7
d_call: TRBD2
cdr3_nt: TGCGCCAGCAGCCAAGGACTAGCGGCCTCCTACGAGCAGTACTTC
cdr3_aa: CASSQGLAASYEQYF

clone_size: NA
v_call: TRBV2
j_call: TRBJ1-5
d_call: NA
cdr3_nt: TGTGCCAGCAAAAGGGGGGGCCCGAGTGGCCAGCATTTT
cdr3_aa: CASKRGGPSGQHF

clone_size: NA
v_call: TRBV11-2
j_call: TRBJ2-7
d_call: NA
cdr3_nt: TGTGCCAGCAGCTTAGCTAGCATGTACGAGCAGTACTTC
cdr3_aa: CASSLASMYEQYF

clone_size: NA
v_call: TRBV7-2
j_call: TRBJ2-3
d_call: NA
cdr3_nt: TGTGCCAGCAGCTTAGTTCCCTCGGGGGAGATGGGAGATACGCAGTATTTT
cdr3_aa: CASSLVPSGEMGDTQYF

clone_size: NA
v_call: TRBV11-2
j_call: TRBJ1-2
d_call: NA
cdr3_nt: TGTGCCAGCAGCTTAGGGCGCTCACACTACACCTTC
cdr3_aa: CASSLGRSHYTF

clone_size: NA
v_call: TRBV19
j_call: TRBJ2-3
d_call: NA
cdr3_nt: TGTGCCAGTAGGACGGACACGGATACGCAGTATTTT
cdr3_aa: CASRTDTDTQYF

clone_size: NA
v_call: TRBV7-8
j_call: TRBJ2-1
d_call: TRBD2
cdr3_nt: TGTGCCAGCAGCCGTCGCGGGAGCTCCTACAATGAGCAGTTCTTC
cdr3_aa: CASSRRGSSYNEQFF

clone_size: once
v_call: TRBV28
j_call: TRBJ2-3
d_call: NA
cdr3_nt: TGTGCCAGCATCAGACACGGCAGCACAGATACGCAGTATTTT
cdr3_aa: CASIRHGSTDTQYF

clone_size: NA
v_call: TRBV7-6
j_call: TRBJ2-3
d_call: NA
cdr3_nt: TGTGCCAGCAGCCCGGAAGCGGGTCGGACAGATACGCAGTATTTT
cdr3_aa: CASSPEAGRTDTQYF

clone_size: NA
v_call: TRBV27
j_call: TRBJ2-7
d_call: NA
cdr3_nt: TGTGCCAGCAGTTTAGGCGGATCCTACGAGCAGTACTTC
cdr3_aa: CASSLGGSYEQYF

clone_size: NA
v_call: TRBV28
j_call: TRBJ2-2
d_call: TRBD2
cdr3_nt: TGTGCCAGCAGCTTACGCGGGAGGACCCTAATTCTGAACACCGGGGAGCTGTTTTTT
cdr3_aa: CASSLRGRTLILNTGELFF